These 2 T cell receptor beta chains were sequenced from one sample in a study of T cell repertoires in cytomegalovirus infection. These receptors have no identified antigens. Each CDR3 protein is one row after TCRdb ran MiXCR on the reads. The data contain some 920,000 distinct CDR3 sequences, approximately 31% of them seen just once; the ten biggest clones take up more than 13%. Sequences were derived from cultured CD8+ T cells from PBMCs, sampled from culture after CMV antigen stimulation. All receptors come from a human donor in good health (CMV status not recorded). Some clones in this sample may be carry-over from other donors' samples.

Only a few counts were recorded for this clonotype. The J gene is TRBJ1-5, the V gene TRBV24-1; weak D call: TRBD1 (5 bases). From germline, CDR1 is KGHDR and CDR2 SFDVKD. V was trimmed by 2 bases and J by 6 bases, leaving 16 bases between them. The CDR3 consists of 16 residues. CDR3 sequence (DNA): TGTGCCACCAGTGATTCCAGGGACGCTACGGGTCAGCCCCAGCATTTT. Amino acids: CATSDSRDATGQPQHF.

The gene calls are TRBV28 and TRBJ2-4; possibly TRBD1 for D (6 bases). The CDR3 extends over 15 amino acids. Germline CDR1 is MDHEN and CDR2 is SYDVKM. V was cut by 6 bases and J by 1 base, with 13 bases left in between. The chain's CDR3 is CASSHARGAKNIQYF. The DNA of the CDR3 is TGTGCCAGCAGCCACGCGAGGGGGGCCAAAAACATTCAGTACTTC.